Listed here are 14 T cell receptor beta chains from one sample, sequenced in a study of blood T cell repertoires in COVID-19. This table comes from immunoSEQ multiplex PCR, and its TCRdb copy is limited to in-frame clones, with some not included. The sample yields around 70,000 clones, 80% to 90% seen once. Sequencing input: peripheral blood. The source of these receptors is a woman older than 75 with active or convalescent COVID-19.

V and J are TRBV28 and TRBJ1-2, with unresolved D. The CDR3 extends over 14 amino acids. Germline CDR1 and CDR2: MDHEN and SYDVKM. V gave up 2 bases and J gave up 2 bases, with 9 bases separating them. The CDR3 loop reads CASSLTHTNYGYTF. CDR3 nucleotides: TGTGCCAGCAGTTTAACCCACACGAACTATGGCTACACCTTC.

The table lists this clone with a count of one. The chain links TRBV6-2 or TRBV6-3 to TRBJ1-5; D perhaps matches TRBD1 (5 bases). The CDR3 is 16 residues long. Germline-derived CDR1 and CDR2 are MNHEY and SVGEGT. Trimming removed 2 bases at V and 13 bases at J, with 24 bases between. The CDR3 loop is CASSYPSSIIDSNQHF. In nucleotides, the CDR3 is TGTGCCAGCAGTTACCCCTCCTCGATTATTGACAGTAATCAGCATTTT.

The chain carries TRBV21-1 and TRBJ2-7; no DNA check was done on the table's D call, TRBD1. TRBV21-1 represents a pseudogene. This CDR3 is 18 amino acids long. CDR3 DNA: TGTGCCAGCAGCAAAGACGTGGTCTTGTGGGACAGATACTACGAGCAGTACTTC. It yields the protein CASSKDVVLWDRYYEQYF.

This chain joins TRBV5-4 and TRBJ2-3, with 8 bases identical to TRBD1. The CDR3 runs 15 residues. V shed 1 base and J 3 bases; nucleotides not matched to a gene: 4. Germline CDR1 is SGHNT and CDR2 is YYREEE (reference sequence). CDR3 protein: CASSLLTGVTDTQYF. CDR3 sequence (DNA): TGTGCCAGCAGCTTGTTGACAGGGGTGACAGATACGCAGTATTTT.

The rearrangement uses TRBV29-1 and TRBJ2-1; D may be TRBD2 (6 bases). Germline assignment: CDR1 SQVTM and CDR2 ANQGSEA. The CDR3 sequence is 15 residues long. The V end was cut by 4 bases, the J end by 0 bases, with 13 bases between. The CDR3 bases are TGCAGCGTTGTTGGTGCGGGGAGCTCCTACAATGAGCAGTTCTTC. It encodes CSVVGAGSSYNEQFF.

The chain has TRBV5-6 and TRBJ2-5; D perhaps matches TRBD1 (6 bases). Germline values: CDR1 SGHDT, CDR2 YYEEEE. The CDR3 runs to 15 residues. V was clipped by 5 bases and J by 5 bases, with 19 bases between them. CDR3 in amino acids: CASSYRDPQGETQYF. The CDR3 nucleotides read TGTGCCAGCAGTTACCGGGACCCCCAGGGGGAGACCCAGTACTTC.

The V and J genes are TRBV9 and TRBJ1-4; D remains unclear. The CDR3 runs to 15 residues. Between the trimmed V and J ends, which lost 4 bases and 4 bases, there was a span of 14 bases. Germline V lookup: CDR1 SGDLS, CDR2 YYNGEE. The CDR3 sequence: CASSLRGRINEKLFF. DNA for the CDR3: TGTGCCAGCAGCTTACGTGGCCGTATTAATGAAAAACTGTTTTTT.

The chain employs TRBV10-2 and TRBJ2-2; D perhaps matches TRBD1 (5 bases). The CDR3 has 13 amino acids. Per the germline V gene, CDR1 is WSHSY and CDR2 is SAAADI. Trimming stripped 8 bases from V and 1 base from J, with 8 bases between. In DNA, the CDR3 is TGCGCCAGCTTCACAGGGAACACCGGGGAGCTGTTTTTT. Its protein is CASFTGNTGELFF.

The chain has TRBV7-2 and TRBJ2-4, with 8 bases that match TRBD1. J gave up 5 bases and V 5 bases, and 14 bases lay outside the gene matches. In germline, CDR1 is SGHTA, CDR2 FQGNSA. This CDR3 has 17 amino acids. For the CDR3, the DNA is TGTGCCAGCAGCCCGAGGGACAGGCGCGGGACTCAAAACATTCAGTACTTC. It is translated as CASSPRDRRGTQNIQYF.

The genes are TRBV3-1 (or the pseudogene TRBV3-2) and TRBJ1-2, with 7 bases aligning to TRBD1. CDR1 is LGHDT, CDR2 YNNKEL, per germline (reference sequence). The CDR3 loop spans 14 amino acids. The V and J ends lost 6 bases and 4 bases, in that order; junction bases with no gene match: 8. The CDR3 sequence: CASRYRGRPYGYTF. The CDR3 DNA is TGTGCCAGCAGATACAGGGGCCGTCCCTATGGCTACACCTTC.

The rearrangement uses TRBV6-2 or TRBV6-3 and TRBJ1-1; D unclear. V gave up 2 bases and J gave up 3 bases, with 4 bases separating them. The CDR3 extends over 12 amino acids. Germline loops: CDR1 MNHEY, CDR2 SVGEGT. Written as DNA, the CDR3 is TGTGCCAGCAGTTACCAATACACTGAAGCTTTCTTT. Translating gives CASSYQYTEAFF.

The J gene is TRBJ2-5, the V gene TRBV5-1, with no clear D. The CDR3 is made up of 14 amino acids. Per the germline V gene, CDR1 is SGHRS and CDR2 is YFSETQ. V was pared by 6 bases and J by 2 bases, with 14 bases between. The CDR3 region has the DNA TGCGCCAGCATGGCAAACCTCTTTCAAGAGACCCAGTACTTC. As protein: CASMANLFQETQYF.

This clone was counted once. The chain has TRBV4-3 and TRBJ2-3, with a tentative D call TRBD1 (7 bases). The CDR3 runs 16 residues. Germline loops: CDR1 LGHNA, CDR2 YSLEER. V shed 0 bases and J shed 9 bases, with 19 bases lying between them. The CDR3 DNA follows: TGCGCCAGCAGCCAAGACCAAGGCGGGATCAGGGGGACGCAGTATTTT. The encoded protein is CASSQDQGGIRGTQYF.

The rearrangement joins TRBV6-2 or TRBV6-3 to TRBJ1-2, with 9 bases that match TRBD1. The J segment lost 8 bases and the V segment lost 4 bases, leaving 11 bases of the junction unmatched. Looked up from germline, CDR1 is MNHEY and CDR2 is SVGEGT. There are 15 residues in the CDR3. In nucleotides, the CDR3 is TGTGCCAGCAGTTTCGATCTACAGGGGGCGCAAGGCTACACCTTC. Amino acids: CASSFDLQGAQGYTF.